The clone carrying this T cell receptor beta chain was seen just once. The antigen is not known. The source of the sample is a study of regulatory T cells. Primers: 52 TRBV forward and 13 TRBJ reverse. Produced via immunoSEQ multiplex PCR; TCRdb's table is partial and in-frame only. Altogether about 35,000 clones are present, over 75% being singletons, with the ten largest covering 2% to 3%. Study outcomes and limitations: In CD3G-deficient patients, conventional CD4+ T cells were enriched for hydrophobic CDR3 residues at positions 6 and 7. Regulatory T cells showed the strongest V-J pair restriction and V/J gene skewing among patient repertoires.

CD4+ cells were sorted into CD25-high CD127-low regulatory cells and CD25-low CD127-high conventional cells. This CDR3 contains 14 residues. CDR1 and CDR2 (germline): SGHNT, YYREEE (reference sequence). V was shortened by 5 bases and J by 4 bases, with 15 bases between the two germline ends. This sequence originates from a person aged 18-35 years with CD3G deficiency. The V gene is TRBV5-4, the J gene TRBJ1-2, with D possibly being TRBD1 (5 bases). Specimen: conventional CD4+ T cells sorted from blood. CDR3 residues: CASSPGLSSYGYTF. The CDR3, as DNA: TGTGCCAGCAGTCCGGGACTGAGCTCCTATGGCTACACCTTC.